Shown below are 27 T cell receptor beta chains from a single sample sequenced in a study of cytomegalovirus exposure and HLA in healthy donors (dated by TCRdb to 2016 to 2017). To prepare the library, the immunoSEQ multiplex PCR assay was applied. TCRdb holds this immuneACCESS table with in-frame rearrangements only. Some clones are missing; in checked studies, unresolved V genes explain under half, and the rest has no known cause. Present in this sample are tens of thousands of clones, roughly 94% of which were seen just once. The ten largest make up approximately 2.5% of the sample. The sample was PBMCs. Receptor source: a young man in good health and CMV-seronegative.

The chain carries TRBV28 and TRBJ1-1; 9 nucleotides line up with TRBD1. V was clipped by 10 bases and J by 0 bases; unmatched bases: 6. The CDR3 length is 14 residues. Germline CDR1 MDHEN, CDR2 SYDVKM. The CDR3 sequence is CATWTGVMNTEAFF. CDR3 in DNA: TGTGCCACTTGGACAGGGGTGATGAACACTGAAGCTTTCTTT.

CDR3 nucleotides: TGTGCCAGCAGTCGATTAACAGGGGGCAGAGAGACCCAGTACTTC. Its translation: CASSRLTGGRETQYF. The chain carries TRBV27 and TRBJ2-5; 9 bases agree with TRBD1. With 5 bases clipped from V and 4 bases from J, the junction kept 8 bases outside the gene matches. This CDR3 region has 15 residues. Looked up from germline, CDR1 is MNHEY and CDR2 is SMNVEV (reference sequence).

CDR3 in amino acids: CASSRTRRDNEQFF. CDR3 nucleotides: TGCGCCAGCAGCCGGACTAGACGAGACAATGAGCAGTTCTTC. This rearrangement joins TRBV5-1 to TRBJ2-1; TRBD2 matches 7 bases. The CDR3 runs to 14 residues. CDR1 is SGHRS and CDR2 is YFSETQ in the germline V gene. Trimming removed 4 bases from V and 5 bases from J; junction bases left unmatched: 6.

The chain employs TRBV30 and TRBJ1-4; D is possibly TRBD1 (5 bases). Trimming cost V 2 bases and J 7 bases, with 14 bases left between them. CDR1 GTSNPN and CDR2 SVGIG come from the germline V gene (reference sequence). The CDR3 covers 14 residues. CDR3 residues: CAWSPQGGGEKLFF. CDR3 DNA: TGTGCCTGGAGTCCCCAGGGCGGGGGTGAAAAACTGTTTTTT.

The chain is built from TRBV6-1 and TRBJ2-3; D ambiguous. The germline V gene encodes CDR1 MNHNS and CDR2 SASEGT. V lost 3 bases and J 3 bases, leaving 16 bases between the germline ends. The CDR3 consists of 16 residues. The CDR3 DNA reads TGTGCCAGCAGTGAGACAAAGAGCTTTAGAACAGATACGCAGTATTTT. The encoded protein is CASSETKSFRTDTQYF.

This sequence joins TRBV11-1 and TRBJ2-7, with D perhaps matching TRBD1 (6 bases). The CDR3 consists of 15 residues. In germline, CDR1 is SGHAT, CDR2 FQDESV (reference sequence). Between the trimmed V and J ends, which lost 1 base and 3 bases, there was a span of 13 bases. The CDR3 sequence is CASSLGRTALYEQYF. The CDR3 DNA sequence: TGTGCCAGCAGCTTAGGAAGGACAGCACTCTACGAGCAGTACTTC.

The V call is TRBV5-4, the J call TRBJ2-3; 9 bases map to TRBD2. CDR1 is SGHNT, CDR2 YYREEE, per germline (reference sequence). The V segment lost 4 bases and the J segment 4 bases; nucleotides outside the gene matches: 10. This CDR3 contains 16 residues. The CDR3 reads CASSRNSGSAADTQYF. The CDR3 DNA is TGTGCCAGCAGCCGCAATAGCGGGAGTGCGGCAGATACGCAGTATTTT.

The chain links TRBV7-2 to TRBJ1-1, with a tentative D call TRBD1 (5 bases). The CDR3 consists of 14 residues. V dropped 4 bases and J dropped 4 bases, with 13 bases sitting between them. Germline lookup yields CDR1 SGHTA and CDR2 FQGNSA. The CDR3: CASSSGRWTTEAFF. CDR3 in DNA: TGTGCCAGCAGCTCAGGGCGTTGGACCACTGAAGCTTTCTTT.

J is TRBJ1-5 and V is TRBV6-6; 9 bases are a match to TRBD1. CDR3 length: 15 amino acids. With 5 bases clipped from V and 7 bases from J, the junction kept 9 bases outside the gene matches. In germline, CDR1 is MNHNY, CDR2 SVGAGI (reference sequence). The CDR3 region is CASSLLGQGNQPQHF. The CDR3 coding sequence is TGTGCCAGCAGTCTGTTAGGACAGGGGAACCAGCCCCAGCATTTT.

The chain has TRBV10-3 and TRBJ2-2; 11 bases are a match to TRBD2. Per germline, CDR1 ENHRY and CDR2 SYGVKD. This CDR3 is built from 17 residues. The V segment lost 2 bases and the J segment 1 base; nucleotides outside the gene matches: 3. CDR3 DNA sequence: TGTGCCATCAGTGAGGGACTAGCGGGCTGGAACACCGGGGAGCTGTTTTTT. Encoded protein: CAISEGLAGWNTGELFF.

The chain's CDR3 is CASSPRTVQSYGYTF. DNA of the CDR3: TGTGCCAGCAGTCCGAGGACAGTTCAGAGCTATGGCTACACCTTC. V is TRBV5-6 and J is TRBJ1-2, with D possibly being TRBD1 (6 bases). There are 15 residues in the CDR3. V was cut by 5 bases and J by 4 bases, with 18 bases left in between. CDR1 and CDR2 from the germline V gene are SGHDT and YYEEEE.

The CDR3 here is CASSPGLAGLTGELFF. The CDR3 DNA follows: TGTGCCAGCAGCCCCGGACTAGCGGGCCTCACCGGGGAGCTGTTTTTT. The rearrangement uses TRBV14 and TRBJ2-2, with 11 bases that match TRBD2. Germline CDR1 reads SGHDN; CDR2 reads FVKESK. The CDR3 is 16 amino acids. V trimming: 4 bases; J trimming: 4 bases; junction bases outside the gene matches: 5.

The CDR3 here is CAGLRSGYGYTF. DNA of the CDR3: TGTGCCGGCCTAAGGTCGGGTTATGGCTACACCTTC. This chain uses TRBV30 with TRBJ1-2, with no clear D. In germline, CDR1 is GTSNPN, CDR2 SVGIG (reference sequence). Deletions cut 8 bases from V and 5 bases from J, with 15 bases between. This CDR3 comprises 12 residues.

The chain couples TRBV10-3 to TRBJ2-5; TRBD1 aligns across 9 bases. With V trimmed by 4 bases and J by 5 bases, 8 bases remained unmatched. CDR1 and CDR2 from the germline V gene are ENHRY and SYGVKD. The CDR3 runs to 15 residues. Here the CDR3 reads CAISVGTGLMETQYF. DNA for the CDR3: TGTGCCATCAGTGTAGGGACAGGGCTTATGGAGACCCAGTACTTC.

J is TRBJ2-7 and V is TRBV7-7, with D hard to call. Germline V gene data show CDR1 as SSHAT and CDR2 as FNYEAQ (reference sequence). Between the trimmed V and J ends, which lost 3 bases and 1 base, there was a span of 7 bases. This CDR3 comprises 13 residues. Here the CDR3 reads CASSFTESYEQYF. CDR3 sequence (DNA): TGTGCCAGCAGCTTTACAGAATCCTACGAGCAGTACTTC.

V usage is TRBV27 and J usage is TRBJ2-2; D not certain. CDR1 MNHEY and CDR2 SMNVEV come from the germline V gene (reference sequence). The CDR3 has 19 amino acids. Trimming stripped 4 bases from V and 0 bases from J, with 21 bases between. CDR3 residues: CASSSPSVTAASNTGELFF. The CDR3, as DNA: TGTGCCAGCAGTTCCCCTAGTGTAACGGCCGCTTCGAACACCGGGGAGCTGTTTTTT.

The V and J genes are TRBV25-1 and TRBJ2-7; D might be TRBD1 (5 bases). Trimming removed 6 bases at V and 0 bases at J, with 15 bases between. Germline assignment: CDR1 MGHDK and CDR2 SYGVNS. The CDR3 loop spans 15 amino acids. CDR3 nucleotide sequence: TGTGCCAGCAGCGCACAGGACGCCTACTCCTACGAGCAGTACTTC. Its translation: CASSAQDAYSYEQYF.

The V and J genes are TRBV5-1 and TRBJ1-4, with D unclear. The CDR3 has 15 residues. Trimming took off 3 bases at V and 5 bases at J, with 14 bases between the two ends. The V gene's germline CDR1 is SGHRS and CDR2 YFSETQ. CDR3 in DNA: TGCGCCAGCAGCTCTGGCGGCACCCCAAATGAAAAACTGTTTTTT. Protein sequence: CASSSGGTPNEKLFF.

V gene TRBV14 combines with J gene TRBJ1-4; the match to TRBD1 covers 7 bases. The length of the CDR3 is 16 residues. Trimming cost V 2 bases and J 3 bases; bases outside gene matches: 6. The germline CDR1 and CDR2 sequences are SGHDN and FVKESK. CDR3 residues: CASSQWGQTANEKLFF. Here the CDR3 DNA reads TGTGCCAGCAGCCAATGGGGACAGACCGCTAATGAAAAACTGTTTTTT.

The chain uses TRBV27 and TRBJ2-1, with 10 bases aligning to TRBD2. This CDR3 is 15 amino acids long. Trimming cost V 2 bases and J 6 bases; bases outside gene matches: 4. In germline, CDR1 is MNHEY, CDR2 SMNVEV (reference sequence). The CDR3 nucleotides read TGTGCCAGCAGTTTACCCAGCGGGAGGGCCAATGAGCAGTTCTTC. It translates to CASSLPSGRANEQFF.

The chain uses TRBV6-5 and TRBJ2-7; D is ambiguous. The V end lost 0 bases, the J end lost 5 bases, and 11 bases lay between the germline ends. The V gene's germline CDR1 is MNHEY and CDR2 SVGAGI. This CDR3 contains 14 residues. The CDR3 sequence: CASSYSSRMDEQYF. CDR3 nucleotide sequence: TGTGCCAGCAGTTACTCGTCCAGGATGGACGAGCAGTACTTC.

The rearrangement links TRBV28 to TRBJ2-3; D remains unclear. CDR1 is MDHEN and CDR2 is SYDVKM in the germline V gene. The CDR3 extends over 12 amino acids. V lost 6 bases and J lost 4, with 8 bases in between. The CDR3, as DNA: TGTGCCAGCAGACTACGCGCAGATACGCAGTATTTT. Its translation is CASRLRADTQYF.

The chain joins TRBV30 to TRBJ1-1; no reliable D call. The CDR3 loop spans 13 amino acids. Germline V lookup: CDR1 GTSNPN, CDR2 SVGIG (reference sequence). Trimming took off 3 bases at V and 1 base at J, with 9 bases between the two ends. The CDR3 DNA is TGTGCCTGGAGGGGCAGTCCGAACACTGAAGCTTTCTTT. Translation: CAWRGSPNTEAFF.

The chain uses TRBV5-1 and TRBJ1-1, with D possibly being TRBD1 (5 bases). V gave up 1 base and J gave up 5 bases, with 15 bases separating them. The CDR3 is made up of 15 amino acids. Germline CDR1 and CDR2: SGHRS and YFSETQ. CDR3 coding DNA: TGCGCCAGCAGCTTGTCTAGTCAGGGAGGGACTGAAGCTTTCTTT. Translated: CASSLSSQGGTEAFF.

This clone was seen just once. V is TRBV6-5 and J is TRBJ1-2; the D is unclear. V was pared by 0 bases and J by 0 bases, with 5 bases between. Germline V CDR1 and CDR2: MNHEY, SVGAGI. CDR3 length: 14 amino acids. CDR3 sequence (DNA): TGTGCCAGCAGTTACTCCCCCGCTAACTATGGCTACACCTTC. This gives the protein CASSYSPANYGYTF.

This chain connects TRBV11-2 to TRBJ1-3; 8 bases fit TRBD1. The CDR3 covers 18 residues. Germline V gives CDR1 SGHAT, CDR2 FQNNGV. Trimming removed 1 base from V and 0 bases from J; junction bases left unmatched: 8. The CDR3 protein is CASSLVLGTGNSGNTIYF. The CDR3 bases are TGTGCCAGCAGCTTAGTTTTGGGGACAGGCAACTCTGGAAACACCATATATTTT. The whole variable domain, remainder taken from reference TRBV11-2 and TRBJ1-3, is EAGVAQSPRYKIIEKRQSVAFWCNPISGHATLYWYQQILGQGPKLLIQFQNNGVVDDSQLPKDRFSAERLKGVDSTLKIQPAKLEDSAVYLCASSLVLGTGNSGNTIYFGEGSWLTVV.

This chain links TRBV4-2 with TRBJ2-7; TRBD2 agrees at 8 bases. This CDR3 comprises 14 residues. The V segment lost 2 bases and the J segment 5 bases; nucleotides outside the gene matches: 5. Germline V gives CDR1 LGHNA, CDR2 YNFKEQ. The CDR3 is CASSQPGLVNEQYF. In nucleotides, the CDR3 is TGTGCCAGCAGCCAACCGGGACTAGTTAACGAGCAGTACTTC.